The TCR beta chain described here comes from a study of blood T cell repertoires in COVID-19. Study context: Whether acute or convalescent, the COVID-19 samples came from the United States, Italy and Spain. In each case, the material was cDNA or gDNA derived from T cells, B-cell-depleted T cells, or PBMCs.

Authors' data handling: For nucleated cells, counts were estimated from reference gene primer amplification. Sequenced by immunoSEQ multiplex PCR; TCRdb stores in-frame clones only, minus some. V and J calls and clone size are copied from that table; D and trimming were computed from the DNA. This table has over 55,000 clones, around 76% appearing once. In germline, CDR1 is LNHDA, CDR2 SQIVND (reference sequence). V lost 3 bases and J lost 3, with 8 bases in between. This CDR3 is built from 13 residues. Material for sequencing was peripheral blood. The TCR was taken from a woman aged 55 to 70 with acute or convalescent COVID-19. V usage is TRBV19 and J usage is TRBJ1-1; unclear D gene. The CDR3 DNA is TGTGCCAGTAGTATTGGGAGGGACACTGAAGCTTTCTTT. Its protein product is CASSIGRDTEAFF.